These 4 T cell receptor beta chains originate from one sample sequenced in a study of T-cell memory formation after mild COVID-19. TCRdb reanalysed the 5' RACE reads using MiXCR and keeps one entry per CDR3 protein. The sample includes 350,000 or so distinct CDR3 sequences, over 10% seen only once; the top ten take about 20%. The specimen sequenced was PBMCs or a T cell subset sorted from them (not recorded which). Receptors were obtained from a man younger than 35 who had mild COVID-19 (a few samples of this study predate the infection). Cell type and time point are not known.

This rearrangement joins TRBV5-4 to TRBJ2-6, with D uncertain. Germline V CDR1 and CDR2: SGHNT, YYREEE (reference sequence). V was cut by 5 bases and J by 0 bases, with 9 bases left in between. The CDR3 sequence is 15 residues long. CDR3: CASRVQSSGANVLTF. The CDR3 region has the DNA TGTGCCAGCAGGGTACAGAGCTCTGGGGCCAACGTCCTGACTTTC.

This clonotype came up many times. The chain employs TRBV3-1 and TRBJ1-2; 9 nucleotides align to TRBD1. Trimming cost V 4 bases and J 7 bases; bases outside gene matches: 7. The CDR3 consists of 14 residues. CDR1 LGHDT and CDR2 YNNKEL come from the germline V gene (reference sequence). The CDR3 is CASSLDRGMSGYTF. As DNA, the CDR3 is TGTGCCAGCAGCCTTGACAGGGGGATGAGTGGCTACACCTTC.

The chain is built from TRBV5-6 and TRBJ1-2, with 7 bases matching TRBD1. This CDR3 has 14 residues. Trimming removed 4 bases from V and 4 bases from J; junction bases left unmatched: 7. Looked up from germline, CDR1 is SGHDT and CDR2 is YYEEEE. The CDR3 protein is CASSPADRVYGYTF. CDR3 nucleotides: TGTGCCAGCAGCCCCGCCGACAGGGTCTATGGCTACACCTTC.

This clonotype was recorded a few times. The gene calls are TRBV10-3 and TRBJ2-5; D is undetermined. Germline-derived CDR1 and CDR2 are ENHRY and SYGVKD. The V end was cut by 3 bases, the J end by 6 bases, with 14 bases between. The CDR3 runs to 14 residues. CDR3 in amino acids: CAISDEVELKTQYF. Here the CDR3 DNA reads TGTGCCATCAGTGACGAGGTGGAGTTAAAGACCCAGTACTTC.